Listed below are T cell receptor beta chains from one sample, sequenced in a study of response to subunit inactivated influenza vaccine. TCRdb re-analysed the RT-PCR reads in MiXCR, keeping a single row per CDR3 protein. The table records 800,000 or so distinct CDR3 sequences, less than 25% of them present only once. Specimen: PBMCs from blood, collected around 5 days after vaccination. The receptors shown here come from a man aged 45-60 years who received an inactivated influenza vaccine. Each CDR3 is given with its conserved first and last residue. A D gene is named only where the DNA matches it firmly. Size is omitted from some rows. Given values are once, few, many or a class for expanded clones.

D gene | J gene | clone size | V gene | CDR3 length | CDR3 DNA | CDR3 protein
TRBD1 | TRBJ2-5 | - | TRBV4-3 | 15 | TGCGCCAGCAGCCGGTCCCGGGACAGGGAAGAGACCCAGTACTTC | CASSRSRDREETQYF
- | TRBJ1-2 | - | TRBV2 | 15 | TGTGCCAGCAGGCCGATGGGGTCCACTAACTATGGCTACACCTTC | CASRPMGSTNYGYTF
- | TRBJ2-2 | many | TRBV12-3/TRBV12-4 | 15 | TGTGCCAGCAGTTTTTTAGGGCCGAACACCGGGGAGCTGTTTTTT | CASSFLGPNTGELFF
- | TRBJ1-1 | many | TRBV27 | 14 | TGTGCCAGCAGTCCGACCGGGACGTACACTGAAGCTTTCTTT | CASSPTGTYTEAFF
- | TRBJ1-1 | - | TRBV6-2/TRBV6-3 | 13 | TGTGCCAGCACCCAGGGGAGATTCACTGAAGCTTTCTTT | CASTQGRFTEAFF
- | TRBJ1-1 | - | TRBV12-3/TRBV12-4 | 11 | TGTGCCACCCGAGTCAGCACTGAAGCTTTCTTT | CATRVSTEAFF
TRBD1 | TRBJ2-1 | few | TRBV12-3/TRBV12-4 | 14 | TGTGCCAGCAGCACCGGGACAGGGCGGAATGAGCAGTTCTTC | CASSTGTGRNEQFF
- | TRBJ2-4 | - | TRBV15 | 15 | TGTGCCACCAGCAGGCCCAGTCTAGCCAAAAACATTCAGTACTTC | CATSRPSLAKNIQYF
TRBD1 | TRBJ2-7 | few | TRBV20-1 | 16 | TGCAGTGCTAGACGATTCGGACAGGGGAACAACTACGAGCAGTACTTC | CSARRFGQGNNYEQYF
TRBD1 | TRBJ2-7 | few | TRBV15 | 17 | TGTGCCACCAGCAGAGATCTCGGGACAGGGGGCACCTACGAGCAGTACTTC | CATSRDLGTGGTYEQYF
TRBD2 | TRBJ2-3 | few | TRBV20-1 | 16 | TGCAGTGCTAGAGATTGGTTAAGCGGGAGGAGGGATACGCAGTATTTT | CSARDWLSGRRDTQYF
- | TRBJ2-1 | few | TRBV7-6 | 14 | TGTGCCAGCAGCAACTACCAACCCTACAATGAGCAGTTCTTC | CASSNYQPYNEQFF
TRBD1 | TRBJ2-5 | - | TRBV5-1 | 15 | TGCGCCAGCAGCTTGGGGACAGGGTTCCAAGAGACCCAGTACTTC | CASSLGTGFQETQYF
TRBD1 | TRBJ1-1 | few | TRBV27 | 15 | TGTGCCAGCAGTACGGACAGGGGGCGAGACACTGAAGCTTTCTTT | CASSTDRGRDTEAFF
TRBD1 | TRBJ1-6 | many | TRBV7-8 | 17 | TGTGCCAGCAGCCCGCCGGGACAGGGGTTAAGCAATTCACCCCTCCACTTT | CASSPPGQGLSNSPLHF
- | TRBJ2-2 | - | TRBV20-1 | 13 | TGCAGTGCTAGAGGGGTGGTCCCCGGGGAGCTGTTTTTT | CSARGVVPGELFF
- | TRBJ2-5 | - | TRBV7-2 | 11 | TGTGCCAGCGGCTCCTTTAGCACCCAGTACTTC | CASGSFSTQYF
TRBD1 | TRBJ2-5 | - | TRBV24-1 | 13 | TGTGCCACCCTCCTTGACAGGGGTGAGACCCAGTACTTC | CATLLDRGETQYF
- | TRBJ2-5 | - | TRBV29-1 | 12 | TGCAGCGCCGGCGGGGGACAAGGGACCCAGTACTTC | CSAGGGQGTQYF
- | TRBJ2-3 | - | TRBV11-2 | 16 | TGTGCCAGCAGCTTGCACCTGGACCGTAGCACAGATACGCAGTATTTT | CASSLHLDRSTDTQYF
- | TRBJ2-7 | - | TRBV7-9 | 14 | TGTGCCAGCAGCTCCAGGTCCCTCCCCCACGAGCAGTACTTC | CASSSRSLPHEQYF
TRBD1 | TRBJ2-7 | many | TRBV5-5 | 16 | TGTGCCAGCAGCTTGGTGGCGACAGGGACCCTCTACGAGCAGTACTTC | CASSLVATGTLYEQYF
TRBD1 | TRBJ2-3 | - | TRBV15 | 16 | TGTGCCACCAGCAGAGGTCAAGGACAGGGGACAGATACGCAGTATTTT | CATSRGQGQGTDTQYF
- | TRBJ2-2 | - | TRBV6-1 | 15 | TGTGCCAGCAGTGTCAGGGGCGGATTATTTTGGGAGCTGTTTTTT | CASSVRGGLFWELFF
TRBD2 | TRBJ2-2 | - | TRBV2 | 19 | TGTACCTTCAGTCCCCGGCGAGCGGGAGGGCCACAGAACACCGGGGAGCTGTTTTTT | CTFSPRRAGGPQNTGELFF
- | TRBJ2-1 | - | TRBV12-3/TRBV12-4 | 14 | TGTGCCAGCACCGTAGGGGGGGGGCGGAATGAGCAGTTCTTC | CASTVGGGRNEQFF
- | TRBJ2-1 | - | TRBV7-9 | 14 | TGTGCCAGCCCGAAGCCCGCCAAGGGAGACGAGCAGTTCTTC | CASPKPAKGDEQFF
- | TRBJ2-1 | many | TRBV4-1 | 14 | TGCGCCAGCAGCCAAGAACCCCTTTACAATGAGCAGTTCTTC | CASSQEPLYNEQFF
- | TRBJ2-1 | - | TRBV6-2/TRBV6-3 | 14 | TGTGCCAGCAAGGGGTCGAGCTCCTACAATGAGCAGTTCTTC | CASKGSSSYNEQFF
- | TRBJ2-1 | few | TRBV25-1 | 10 | TGTGCCAGCGGCGGGGATGAGCAGTTCTTC | CASGGDEQFF
- | TRBJ1-5 | - | TRBV7-9 | 15 | TGTGCCAGCAGCCGCTCGTCGGGGAGCAATCAGCCCCAGCATTTT | CASSRSSGSNQPQHF
- | TRBJ1-1 | few | TRBV3-1 | 15 | TGTGCCAGCAGCCAAGCAACCACAAGGAACACTGAAGCTTTCTTT | CASSQATTRNTEAFF
TRBD2 | TRBJ2-7 | many | TRBV10-2 | 15 | TGCGCCAGCAGTCAGGGTAGCGGGGTGTACTACGAGCAGTACTTC | CASSQGSGVYYEQYF
- | TRBJ2-7 | few | TRBV5-1 | 16 | TGCGCCAGCAGCCCGGGGGATAGCGTCATCACCTACGAGCAGTACTTC | CASSPGDSVITYEQYF
- | TRBJ2-6 | few | TRBV29-1 | 16 | TGCAGCGTTAATTTTATGGGGAGGACTGGGGCCAACGTCCTGACTTTC | CSVNFMGRTGANVLTF
- | TRBJ2-3 | many | TRBV7-8 | 14 | TGTGCCAGCAGCCGAGGACTGGGACTCAATACGCAGTATTTT | CASSRGLGLNTQYF
- | TRBJ2-1 | few | TRBV20-1 | 13 | TGCAGTGCTAGGGAGGGACTTCGGAATGAGCAGTTCTTC | CSAREGLRNEQFF
TRBD1 | TRBJ2-7 | few | TRBV12-3/TRBV12-4 | 15 | TGTGCCAGCAGTCCACCCGGGACAGGGAACCACGAGCAGTACTTC | CASSPPGTGNHEQYF
TRBD1 | TRBJ1-2 | - | TRBV14 | 16 | TGTGCCAGCAGTCTTCGGACAGGATTAGCTAACTATGGCTACACCTTC | CASSLRTGLANYGYTF
TRBD1 | TRBJ1-2 | - | TRBV2 | 13 | TGTGCCAGCAGTGTGAGAGGGGGCGATGGCTACACCTTC | CASSVRGGDGYTF
- | TRBJ1-5 | few | TRBV5-5 | 15 | TGTGCCAGCAGCGATTACAGGGAGAGGGGTCAGCCCCAGCATTTT | CASSDYRERGQPQHF
- | TRBJ1-1 | - | TRBV7-9 | 14 | TGTGCCAGCAGCTCCCAAGCAGAGAACACTGAAGCTTTCTTT | CASSSQAENTEAFF
- | TRBJ2-7 | few | TRBV20-1 | 13 | TGCAGTGCCGAGGAGGGCCGGGTTCACGAGCAGTACTTC | CSAEEGRVHEQYF
- | TRBJ2-1 | few | TRBV4-3 | 16 | TGCGCCAGCAGCCAAGATCAGGGGAGCTCCTACAATGAGCAGTTCTTC | CASSQDQGSSYNEQFF
- | TRBJ2-6 | - | TRBV10-3 | 15 | TGTGCCATCAGTGAGGCAGGGGCTGGGGCCAACGTCCTGACTTTC | CAISEAGAGANVLTF
- | TRBJ2-6 | - | TRBV20-1 | 14 | TGCAGTGCTAGAACAGGGTTTGGGGCCAACGTCCTGACTTTC | CSARTGFGANVLTF
- | TRBJ2-2 | many | TRBV29-1 | 13 | TGCAGCGTTGGGGGGACGTATCTCGGGGAGCTGTTTTTT | CSVGGTYLGELFF
TRBD1 | TRBJ1-2 | few | TRBV20-1 | 13 | TGCAGTGCTCCGGGACAGGGGGCGCGAGGCTACACCTTC | CSAPGQGARGYTF
- | TRBJ2-3 | few | TRBV6-1 | 16 | TGTGCCAGCACCACGTCGCGAGGATTGAACACAGATACGCAGTATTTT | CASTTSRGLNTDTQYF
TRBD2 | TRBJ2-5 | - | TRBV7-9 | 15 | TGTGCCAGCAGCATGGGACTAGCGGTGGGGGAGACCCAGTACTTC | CASSMGLAVGETQYF
TRBD1 | TRBJ2-7 | few | TRBV5-1 | 14 | TGCGCCAGCAGCTTGGAGGACAGGGTAGACGAGCAGTACTTC | CASSLEDRVDEQYF
- | TRBJ2-7 | few | TRBV20-1 | 12 | TGCAGTGCTAGAGATGCGGGGTACGAGCAGTACTTC | CSARDAGYEQYF
TRBD1 | TRBJ1-5 | - | TRBV4-1 | 14 | TGCGCCAGCAGCCAACAGGGGGTAGATCAGCCCCAGCATTTT | CASSQQGVDQPQHF
- | TRBJ2-6 | - | TRBV6-5 | 14 | TGTGCCAGCAGTTACTCGCTCGGGGCCAACGTCCTGACTTTC | CASSYSLGANVLTF
- | TRBJ2-3 | - | TRBV20-1 | 15 | TGCAGTGCTAGAGATAGGTCTAGCGTGTCAGATACGCAGTATTTT | CSARDRSSVSDTQYF